This section outlines one T cell receptor beta chain sequence together with its context. Antigen: not known. This sample is part of a study of a mutant IDH1 vaccine in newly diagnosed glioma. Study-wide background: The treated population exhibited a male proportion of roughly 62%, a female proportion of roughly 40%, and a mean age of about 40 years. Previous treatment comprised radiotherapy, temozolomide, or both, mostly both. V12 fell at week 35 and V13, the study end, at week 47. General observations from the study: Vaccination elicited immune responses in 93.3% of patients.

The J segment lost 5 bases and the V segment lost 2 bases, leaving 8 bases of the junction unmatched. The CDR3 loop spans 16 amino acids. Germline CDR1 and CDR2: MGHRA and YSYEKL. Measured with immunoSEQ multiplex PCR; TCRdb has only the in-frame clones, and not every one. The profile shows approximately 50,000 clones, around 83% of them singletons. Time point denoted: week 47, end of study. One vaccine dose held 300 ug of mutant IDH1 20-mer peptide and came with topical imiquimod. The sequences come from PBMCs, collected from a glioma patient whose treatment included an IDH1 peptide vaccine. The chain carries TRBV4-1 and TRBJ2-5; 10 bases are a match to TRBD1. The receptor comes from a woman aged 45-59 years with glioma. DNA for the CDR3: TGCGCCAGCAGCCAACAGGGACAGGGGTATGGGGAGACCCAGTACTTC. Translating it yields CASSQQGQGYGETQYF.